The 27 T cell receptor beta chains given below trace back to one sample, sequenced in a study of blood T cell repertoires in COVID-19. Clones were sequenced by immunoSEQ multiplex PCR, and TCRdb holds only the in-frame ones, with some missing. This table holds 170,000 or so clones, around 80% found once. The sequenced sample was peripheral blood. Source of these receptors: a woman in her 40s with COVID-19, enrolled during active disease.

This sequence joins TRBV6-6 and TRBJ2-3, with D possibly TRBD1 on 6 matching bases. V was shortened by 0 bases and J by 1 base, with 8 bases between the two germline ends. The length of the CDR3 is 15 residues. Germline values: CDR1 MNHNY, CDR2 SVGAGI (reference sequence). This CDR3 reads CASSYSGGGTDTQYF. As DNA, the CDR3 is TGTGCCAGCAGTTACTCAGGGGGAGGCACAGATACGCAGTATTTT.

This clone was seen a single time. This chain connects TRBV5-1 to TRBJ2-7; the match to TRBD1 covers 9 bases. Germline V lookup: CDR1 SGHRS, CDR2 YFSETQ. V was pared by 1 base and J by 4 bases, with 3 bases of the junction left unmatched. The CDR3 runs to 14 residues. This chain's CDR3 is CASSLRDRAYEQYF. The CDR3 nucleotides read TGCGCCAGCAGCTTGAGGGACAGGGCGTACGAGCAGTACTTC.

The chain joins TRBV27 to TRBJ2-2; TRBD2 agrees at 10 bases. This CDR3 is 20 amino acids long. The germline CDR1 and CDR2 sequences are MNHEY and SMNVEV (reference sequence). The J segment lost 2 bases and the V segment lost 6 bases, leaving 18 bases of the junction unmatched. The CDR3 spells CASSRGGLRLAGTNTGELFF. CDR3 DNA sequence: TGTGCCAGCAGCCGTGGCGGACTAAGACTAGCGGGTACCAACACCGGGGAGCTGTTTTTT.

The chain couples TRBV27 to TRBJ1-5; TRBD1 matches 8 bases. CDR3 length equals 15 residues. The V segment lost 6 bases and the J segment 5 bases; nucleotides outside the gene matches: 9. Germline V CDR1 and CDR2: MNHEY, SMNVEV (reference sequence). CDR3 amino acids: CASRPAGGWYQPQHF. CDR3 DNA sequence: TGTGCCAGCAGACCCGCAGGGGGCTGGTATCAGCCCCAGCATTTT.

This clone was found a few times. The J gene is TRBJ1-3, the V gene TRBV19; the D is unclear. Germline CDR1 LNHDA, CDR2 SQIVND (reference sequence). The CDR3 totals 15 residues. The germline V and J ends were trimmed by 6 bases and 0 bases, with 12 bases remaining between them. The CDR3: CASSDSLSSGNTIYF. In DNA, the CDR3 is TGTGCCAGTAGCGATAGCCTGAGCTCTGGAAACACCATATATTTT.

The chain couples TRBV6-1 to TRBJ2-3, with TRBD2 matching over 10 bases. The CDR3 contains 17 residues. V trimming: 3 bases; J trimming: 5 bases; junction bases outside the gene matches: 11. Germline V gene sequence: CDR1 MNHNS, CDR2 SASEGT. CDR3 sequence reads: CASSESGLAGVLDTQYF. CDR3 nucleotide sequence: TGTGCCAGCAGTGAGTCCGGGCTAGCGGGAGTTCTAGATACGCAGTATTTT.

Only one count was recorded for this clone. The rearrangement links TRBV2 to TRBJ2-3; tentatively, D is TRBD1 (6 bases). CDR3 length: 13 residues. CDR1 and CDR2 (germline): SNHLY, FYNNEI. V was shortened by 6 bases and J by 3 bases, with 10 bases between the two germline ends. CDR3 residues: CASSLRGTDTQYF. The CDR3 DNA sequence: TGTGCCAGCAGCCTCAGGGGAACAGATACGCAGTATTTT.

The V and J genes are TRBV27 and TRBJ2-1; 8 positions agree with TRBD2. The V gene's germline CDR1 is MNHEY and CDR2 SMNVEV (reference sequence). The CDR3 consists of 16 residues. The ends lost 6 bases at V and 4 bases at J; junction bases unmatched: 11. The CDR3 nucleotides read TGTGCCAGCAGAGGGGGGCCAGCGGGAGATTACAATGAGCAGTTCTTC. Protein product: CASRGGPAGDYNEQFF.

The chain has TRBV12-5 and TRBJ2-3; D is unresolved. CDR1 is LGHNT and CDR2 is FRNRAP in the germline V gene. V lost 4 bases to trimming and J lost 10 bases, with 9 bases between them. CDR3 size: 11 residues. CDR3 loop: CASGSREAQYF. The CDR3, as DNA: TGTGCTAGTGGTTCCCGTGAGGCGCAGTATTTT.

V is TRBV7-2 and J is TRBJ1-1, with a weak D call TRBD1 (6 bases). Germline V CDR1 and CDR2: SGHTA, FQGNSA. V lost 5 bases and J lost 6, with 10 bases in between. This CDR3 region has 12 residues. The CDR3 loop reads CASSPNRAEAFF. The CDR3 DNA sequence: TGTGCCAGCAGCCCGAACAGGGCTGAAGCTTTCTTT.

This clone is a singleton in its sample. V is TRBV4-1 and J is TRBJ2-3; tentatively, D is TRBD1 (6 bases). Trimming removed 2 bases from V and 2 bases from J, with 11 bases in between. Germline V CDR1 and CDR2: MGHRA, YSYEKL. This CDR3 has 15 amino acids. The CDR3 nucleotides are TGCGCCAGCAGCCAATTGAACAGGGTCACAGATACGCAGTATTTT. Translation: CASSQLNRVTDTQYF.

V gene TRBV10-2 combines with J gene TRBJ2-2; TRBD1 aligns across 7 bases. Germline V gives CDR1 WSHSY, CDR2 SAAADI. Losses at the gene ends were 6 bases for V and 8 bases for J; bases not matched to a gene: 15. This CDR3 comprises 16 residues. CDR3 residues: CASRAPGTVGTGELFF. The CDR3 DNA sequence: TGCGCCAGCAGAGCTCCTGGGACAGTGGGTACGGGGGAGCTGTTTTTT.

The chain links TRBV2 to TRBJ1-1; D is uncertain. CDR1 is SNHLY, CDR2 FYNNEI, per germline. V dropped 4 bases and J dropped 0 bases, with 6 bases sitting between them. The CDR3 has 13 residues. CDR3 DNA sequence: TGTGCCAGCAGTGTTGCGATGAACACTGAAGCTTTCTTT. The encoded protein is CASSVAMNTEAFF.

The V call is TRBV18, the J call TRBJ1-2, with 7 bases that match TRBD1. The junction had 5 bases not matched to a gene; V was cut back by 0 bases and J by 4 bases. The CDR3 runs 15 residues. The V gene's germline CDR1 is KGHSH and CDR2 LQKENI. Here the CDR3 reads CASSPPGGLLYGYTF. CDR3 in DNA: TGTGCCAGCTCACCACCAGGGGGCCTCCTCTATGGCTACACCTTC.

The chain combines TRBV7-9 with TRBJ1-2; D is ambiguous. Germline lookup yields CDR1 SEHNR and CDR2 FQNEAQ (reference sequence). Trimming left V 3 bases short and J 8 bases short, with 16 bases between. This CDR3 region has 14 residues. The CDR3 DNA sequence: TGTGCCAGCAGCTTGGCCACAGTGACCCTAGGCTACACCTTC. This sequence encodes CASSLATVTLGYTF.

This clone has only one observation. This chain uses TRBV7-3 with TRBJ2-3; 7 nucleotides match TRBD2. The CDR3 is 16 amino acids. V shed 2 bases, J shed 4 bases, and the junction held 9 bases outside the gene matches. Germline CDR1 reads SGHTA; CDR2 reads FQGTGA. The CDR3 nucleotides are TGTGCCAGCAGCTTATCTAGCGGAATCTTCGCAGATACGCAGTATTTT. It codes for CASSLSSGIFADTQYF.

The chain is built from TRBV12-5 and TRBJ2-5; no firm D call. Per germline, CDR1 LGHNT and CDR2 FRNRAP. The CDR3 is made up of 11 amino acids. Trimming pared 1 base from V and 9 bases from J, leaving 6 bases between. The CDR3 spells CASGLGLAQYF. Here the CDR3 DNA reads TGTGCTAGTGGTTTGGGTCTAGCCCAGTACTTC. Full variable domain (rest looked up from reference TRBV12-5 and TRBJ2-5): DARVTQTPRHKVTEMGQEVTMRCQPILGHNTVFWYRQTMMQGLELLAYFRNRAPLDDSGMPKDRFSAEMPDATLATLKIQPSEPRDSAVYFCASGLGLAQYFGPGTRLLVL.

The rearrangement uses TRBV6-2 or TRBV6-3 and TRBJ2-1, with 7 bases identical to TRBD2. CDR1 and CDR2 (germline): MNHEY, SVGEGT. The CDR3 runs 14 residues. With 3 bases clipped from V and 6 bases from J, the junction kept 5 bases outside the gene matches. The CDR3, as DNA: TGTGCCAGCAGTTATAGCGGGTACAGCAATGAGCAGTTCTTC. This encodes CASSYSGYSNEQFF.

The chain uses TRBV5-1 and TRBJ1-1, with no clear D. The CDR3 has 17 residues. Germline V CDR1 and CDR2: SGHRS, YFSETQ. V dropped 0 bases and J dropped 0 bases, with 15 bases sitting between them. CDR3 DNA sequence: TGCGCCAGCAGCTTGGACCTACAGCGGCCGATGAACACTGAAGCTTTCTTT. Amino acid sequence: CASSLDLQRPMNTEAFF.

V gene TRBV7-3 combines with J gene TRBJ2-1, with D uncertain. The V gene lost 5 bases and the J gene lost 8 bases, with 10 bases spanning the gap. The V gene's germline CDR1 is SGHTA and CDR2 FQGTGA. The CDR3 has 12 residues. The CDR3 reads CASSPSVDEQFF. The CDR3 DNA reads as TGTGCCAGCAGCCCCAGCGTGGATGAGCAGTTCTTC.

CDR3 nucleotides: TGTGCCAGTAGTATTGCAGGGCCAGGGCTCACTGAAGCTTTCTTT. This gives the protein CASSIAGPGLTEAFF. The V call is TRBV19, the J call TRBJ1-1; maybe TRBD1 (5 bases). Germline CDR1 reads LNHDA; CDR2 reads SQIVND (reference sequence). This CDR3 contains 15 residues. Trimming left V 3 bases short and J 4 bases short, with 15 bases between.

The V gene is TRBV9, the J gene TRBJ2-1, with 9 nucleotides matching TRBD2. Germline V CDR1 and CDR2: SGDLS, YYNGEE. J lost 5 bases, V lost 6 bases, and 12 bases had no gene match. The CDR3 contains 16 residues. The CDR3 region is CASTLGWLAGNNEQFF. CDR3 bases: TGTGCCAGCACCTTAGGGTGGCTAGCGGGGAACAATGAGCAGTTCTTC.

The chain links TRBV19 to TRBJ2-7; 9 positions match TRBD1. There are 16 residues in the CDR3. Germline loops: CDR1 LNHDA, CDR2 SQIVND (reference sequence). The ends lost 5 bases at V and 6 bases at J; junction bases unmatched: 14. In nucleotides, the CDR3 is TGTGCCAGTAGTCCCCTTATAGGGGACAGGGAGGGCGAGCAGTACTTC. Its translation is CASSPLIGDREGEQYF.

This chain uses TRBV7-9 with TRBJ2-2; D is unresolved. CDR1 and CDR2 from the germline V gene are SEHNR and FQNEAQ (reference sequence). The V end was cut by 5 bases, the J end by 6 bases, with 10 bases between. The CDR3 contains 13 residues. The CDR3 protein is CASSPRGPGELFF. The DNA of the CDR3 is TGTGCCAGCAGCCCTAGAGGCCCCGGGGAGCTGTTTTTT.

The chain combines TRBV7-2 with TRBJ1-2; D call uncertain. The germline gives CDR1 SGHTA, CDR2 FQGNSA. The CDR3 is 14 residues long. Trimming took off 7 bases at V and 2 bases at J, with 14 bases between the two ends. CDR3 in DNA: TGTGCCAGCAACCAACAGAGAACAAACTATGGCTACACCTTC. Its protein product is CASNQQRTNYGYTF.

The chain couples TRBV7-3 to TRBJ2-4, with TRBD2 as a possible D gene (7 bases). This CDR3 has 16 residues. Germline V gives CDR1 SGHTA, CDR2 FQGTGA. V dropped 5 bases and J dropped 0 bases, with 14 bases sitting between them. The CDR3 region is CASSDQGRGAKNIQYF. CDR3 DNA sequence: TGTGCCAGCAGCGACCAGGGGAGGGGAGCCAAAAACATTCAGTACTTC.

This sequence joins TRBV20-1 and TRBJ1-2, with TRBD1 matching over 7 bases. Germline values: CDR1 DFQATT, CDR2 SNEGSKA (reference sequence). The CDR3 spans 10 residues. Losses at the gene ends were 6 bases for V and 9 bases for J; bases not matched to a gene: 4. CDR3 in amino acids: CSAHRGSYTF. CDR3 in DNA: TGCAGTGCCCACAGGGGAAGCTACACCTTC.